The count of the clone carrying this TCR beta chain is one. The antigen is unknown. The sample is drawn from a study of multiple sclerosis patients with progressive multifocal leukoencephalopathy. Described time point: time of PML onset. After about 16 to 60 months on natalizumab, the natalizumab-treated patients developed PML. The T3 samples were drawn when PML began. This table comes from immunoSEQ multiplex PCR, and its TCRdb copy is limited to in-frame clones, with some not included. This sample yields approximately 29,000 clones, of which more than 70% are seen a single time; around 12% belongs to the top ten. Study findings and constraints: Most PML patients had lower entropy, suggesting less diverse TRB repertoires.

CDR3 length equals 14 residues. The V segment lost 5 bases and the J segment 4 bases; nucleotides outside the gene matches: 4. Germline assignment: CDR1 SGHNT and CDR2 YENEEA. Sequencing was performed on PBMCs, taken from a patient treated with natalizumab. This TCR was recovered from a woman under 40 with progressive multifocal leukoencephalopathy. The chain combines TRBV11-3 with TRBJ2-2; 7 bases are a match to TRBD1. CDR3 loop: CASSRGTVTGELFF. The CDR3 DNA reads TGTGCCAGCAGCCGTGGGACAGTCACCGGGGAGCTGTTTTTT.